Listed below are T cell receptor beta chains from one sample, sequenced in a study of blood T cell repertoires in COVID-19. The method was immunoSEQ multiplex PCR; TCRdb's version includes in-frame clones alone and lacks a portion of them. The table records 300,000 to 350,000 clones, 88% of them present only once. Material: PBMCs or T cells enriched from blood (not recorded which). Receptors originate from a woman in her 30s who had been exposed to COVID-19. CDR3s include the opening cysteine and the closing phenylalanine or tryptophan. The D gene is left open where the match is weak. Only part of the rows carry a size: once, few, many, or a class if the clone is expanded.

size	V	D	J	DNA	CDR3
.	TRBV7-9	TRBD2	TRBJ2-1	TGTGCCAGCAAGTGGAGCGGGACCAACAATGAGCAGTTCTTC	CASKWSGTNNEQFF
.	TRBV19	.	TRBJ1-4	TGTGCCAGCGGGGCCCGGGGGGAAAAACTGTTTTTT	CASGARGEKLFF
.	TRBV15	TRBD2	TRBJ2-7	TGTGCCACCAGCAGAGATAGGGCTAGCGGTACCTACTCCTACGAGCAGTACTTC	CATSRDRASGTYSYEQYF
.	TRBV2	TRBD1	TRBJ2-6	TGTGCCAGCAGAACCGGGACAGGCCTCTCTGGGGCCAACGTCCTGACTTTC	CASRTGTGLSGANVLTF
.	TRBV10-1	.	TRBJ2-5	TGCGCCAGCAGTGACCGGGGAAGAGACCAAGAGACCCAGTACTTC	CASSDRGRDQETQYF
.	TRBV5-1	.	TRBJ2-3	TGCGCCAGCAGGTTTTCTAGCACAGATACGCAGTATTTT	CASRFSSTDTQYF
.	TRBV25-1	TRBD1	TRBJ1-6	TGTGCCAGCAGTGATCGACAGGGGGCTTATAATTCACCCCTCCACTTT	CASSDRQGAYNSPLHF
.	TRBV29-1	TRBD2	TRBJ2-7	TGCAGCGTTCGGCCTAGCGGGACCAGAGGGCAGTACTTC	CSVRPSGTRGQYF
.	TRBV28	.	TRBJ1-2	TGTGCCAGCAGTTTGGCGGGGTTCGGCTACACCTTC	CASSLAGFGYTF
.	TRBV9	.	TRBJ2-5	TGTGCCAGCAGCGTAGCTAATGGCCAAGAGACCCAGTACTTC	CASSVANGQETQYF
.	TRBV5-4	TRBD1	TRBJ1-1	TGTGCCAGCAGGCAACAGGGGAACAACACTGAAGCTTTCTTT	CASRQQGNNTEAFF
.	TRBV28	.	TRBJ2-7	TGTGCCAGCAGTTGGCTGGTGGACGAGCAGTACTTC	CASSWLVDEQYF
few	TRBV7-6	.	TRBJ1-5	TGTGCCAGCAGCCGTCGGTTTCTGTGGCCCCAGCATTTT	CASSRRFLWPQHF
.	TRBV2	.	TRBJ1-5	TGTGCCAGCAGTGTAGAACTATTTGGCAATCAGCCCCAGCATTTT	CASSVELFGNQPQHF
.	TRBV28	TRBD1	TRBJ2-7	TGTGCCAGCACCCGTCCCGGGACAGGGACCTACGAGCAGTACTTC	CASTRPGTGTYEQYF
.	TRBV10-3	TRBD1	TRBJ1-1	TGTGCCATCAGTGGACAGGGGCAGGTTGACACTGAAGCTTTCTTT	CAISGQGQVDTEAFF
.	TRBV5-1	.	TRBJ1-2	TGCGCCAGCAGCCCCCGGGCTAACTATGGCTACACCTTC	CASSPRANYGYTF
.	TRBV12-5	TRBD1	TRBJ1-4	TGTGCTAGTGGTCCCGGACAGGGGGGAAAAAAACTGTTTTTT	CASGPGQGGKKLFF
.	TRBV5-6	.	TRBJ1-4	TGTGCCAGCACCGAGTTTGCAACTAATGAAAAACTGTTTTTT	CASTEFATNEKLFF
.	TRBV27	.	TRBJ1-4	TGTGCCAGCAGGCCCGGGACCTATCGGGGGGAAAAACTGTTTTTT	CASRPGTYRGEKLFF
.	TRBV9	TRBD1	TRBJ1-2	TGTGCCAGCAGCGCTACAGGGGCCCCGATCTATGGCTACACCTTC	CASSATGAPIYGYTF
.	TRBV24-1	.	TRBJ2-7	TGTGCCACCAGTGATCACAGGGTAGGATCCTACGAGCAGTACTTC	CATSDHRVGSYEQYF
few	TRBV28	TRBD1	TRBJ2-7	TGTGCCAGCAGGAAACAGGGGAGCGAGCAGTACTTC	CASRKQGSEQYF
.	TRBV23-1	.	TRBJ1-6	TGCGCCAGCAGTCAAGGTCCGGGGATGAGGAATTCACCCCTCCACTTT	CASSQGPGMRNSPLHF
.	TRBV28	TRBD1	TRBJ1-5	TGTGCCAGCAGTTTCATGGGACAGGGGAATCAGCCCCAGCATTTT	CASSFMGQGNQPQHF
.	TRBV27	.	TRBJ1-1	TGTGCCAGCACCACCCTAGGGGCAGGGCACACTGAAGCTTTCTTT	CASTTLGAGHTEAFF
.	TRBV30	.	TRBJ1-3	TGTGCCTGGGCGACAGGAGCTGGAAACACCATATATTTT	CAWATGAGNTIYF
.	TRBV28	.	TRBJ1-2	TGTGCCAGCACCCCGGTGGGGCGAACTAACTATGGCTACACCTTC	CASTPVGRTNYGYTF